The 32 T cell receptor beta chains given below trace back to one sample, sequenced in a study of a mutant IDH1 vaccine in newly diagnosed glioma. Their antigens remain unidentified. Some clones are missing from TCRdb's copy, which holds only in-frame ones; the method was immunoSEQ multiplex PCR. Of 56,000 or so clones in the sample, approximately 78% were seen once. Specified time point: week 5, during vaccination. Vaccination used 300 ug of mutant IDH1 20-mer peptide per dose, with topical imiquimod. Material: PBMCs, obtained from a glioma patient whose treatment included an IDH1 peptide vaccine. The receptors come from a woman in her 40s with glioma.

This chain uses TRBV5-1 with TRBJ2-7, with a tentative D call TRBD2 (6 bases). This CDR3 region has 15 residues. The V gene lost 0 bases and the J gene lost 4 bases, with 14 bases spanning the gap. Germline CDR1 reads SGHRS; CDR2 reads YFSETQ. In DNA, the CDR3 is TGCGCCAGCAGCTTGGCCGAAGGCGGGATTTACGAGCAGTACTTC. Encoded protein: CASSLAEGGIYEQYF.

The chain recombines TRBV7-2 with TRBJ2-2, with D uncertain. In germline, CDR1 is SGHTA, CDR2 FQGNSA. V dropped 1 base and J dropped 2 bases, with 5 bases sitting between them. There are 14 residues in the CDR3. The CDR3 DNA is TGTGCCAGCAGCTTAGGTGTAAACACCGGGGAGCTGTTTTTT. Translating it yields CASSLGVNTGELFF.

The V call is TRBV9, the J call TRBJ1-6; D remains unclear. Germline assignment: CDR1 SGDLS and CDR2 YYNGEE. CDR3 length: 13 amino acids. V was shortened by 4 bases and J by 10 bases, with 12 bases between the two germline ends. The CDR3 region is CASSQTLDSPLHF. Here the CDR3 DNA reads TGTGCCAGCAGCCAGACCTTAGACTCACCCCTCCACTTT. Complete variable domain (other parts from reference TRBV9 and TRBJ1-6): DSGVTQTPKHLITATGQRVTLRCSPRSGDLSVYWYQQSLDQGLQFLIQYYNGEERAKGNILERFSAQQFPDLHSELNLSSLELGDSALYFCASSQTLDSPLHFGNGTRLTVT.

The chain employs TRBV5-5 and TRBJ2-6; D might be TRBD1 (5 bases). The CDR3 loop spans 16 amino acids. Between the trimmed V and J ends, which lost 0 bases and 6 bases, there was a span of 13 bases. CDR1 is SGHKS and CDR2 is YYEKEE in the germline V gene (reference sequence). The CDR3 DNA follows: TGTGCCAGCAGCTTGGATCAGGGTTTTCTGGCCAACGTCCTGACTTTC. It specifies CASSLDQGFLANVLTF.

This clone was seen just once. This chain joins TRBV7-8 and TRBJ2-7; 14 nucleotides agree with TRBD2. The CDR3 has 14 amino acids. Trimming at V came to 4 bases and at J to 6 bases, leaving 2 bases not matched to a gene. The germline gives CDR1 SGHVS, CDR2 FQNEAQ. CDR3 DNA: TGTGCCAGCAGCTCGGGGACTAGCGGGGGCGAGCAGTACTTC. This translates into CASSSGTSGGEQYF.

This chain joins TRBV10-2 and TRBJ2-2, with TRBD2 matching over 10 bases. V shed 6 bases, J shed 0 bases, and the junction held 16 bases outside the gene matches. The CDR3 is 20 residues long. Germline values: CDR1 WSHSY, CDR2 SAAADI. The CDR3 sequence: CASRPPLAGAHSSNTGELFF. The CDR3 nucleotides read TGCGCCAGCAGGCCCCCCCTAGCGGGGGCCCACTCCTCGAACACCGGGGAGCTGTTTTTT.

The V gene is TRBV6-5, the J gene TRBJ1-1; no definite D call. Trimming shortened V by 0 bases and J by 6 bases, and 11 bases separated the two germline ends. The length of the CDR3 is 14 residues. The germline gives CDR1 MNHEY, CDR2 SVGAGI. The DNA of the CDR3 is TGTGCCAGCAGTTACTCGGGGAAGCTCGCTGAAGCTTTCTTT. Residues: CASSYSGKLAEAFF.

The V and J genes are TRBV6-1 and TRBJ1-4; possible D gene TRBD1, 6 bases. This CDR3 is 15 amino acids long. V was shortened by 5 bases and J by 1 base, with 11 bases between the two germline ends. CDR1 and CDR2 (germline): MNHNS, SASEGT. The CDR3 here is CASSPRTVTNEKLFF. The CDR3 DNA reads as TGTGCCAGCAGTCCCCGGACAGTAACTAATGAAAAACTGTTTTTT.

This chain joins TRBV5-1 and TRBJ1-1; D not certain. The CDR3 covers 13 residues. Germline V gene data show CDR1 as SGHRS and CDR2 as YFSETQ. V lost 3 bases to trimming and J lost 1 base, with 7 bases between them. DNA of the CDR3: TGCGCCAGCAGCTCGGACGGGAACACTGAAGCTTTCTTT. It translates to CASSSDGNTEAFF.

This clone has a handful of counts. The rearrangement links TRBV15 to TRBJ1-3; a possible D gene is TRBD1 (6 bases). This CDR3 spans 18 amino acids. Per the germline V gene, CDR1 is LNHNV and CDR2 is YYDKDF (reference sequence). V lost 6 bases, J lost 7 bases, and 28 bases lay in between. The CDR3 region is CATSSEGVFDGGRNTIYF. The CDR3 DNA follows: TGTGCCACCAGTAGCGAGGGGGTGTTCGACGGTGGTAGGAACACCATATATTTT. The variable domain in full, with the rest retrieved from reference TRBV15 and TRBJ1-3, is DAMVIQNPRYQVTQFGKPVTLSCSQTLNHNVMYWYQQKSSQAPKLLFHYYDKDFNNEADTPDNFQSRRPNTSFCFLDIRSPGLGDTAMYLCATSSEGVFDGGRNTIYFGEGSWLTVV.

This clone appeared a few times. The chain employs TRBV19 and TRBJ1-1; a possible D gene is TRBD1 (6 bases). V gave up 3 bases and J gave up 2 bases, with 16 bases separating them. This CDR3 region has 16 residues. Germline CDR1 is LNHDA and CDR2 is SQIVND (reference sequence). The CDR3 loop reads CASSIRGGGSNTEAFF. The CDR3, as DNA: TGTGCCAGTAGTATCCGTGGAGGGGGGTCCAACACTGAAGCTTTCTTT.

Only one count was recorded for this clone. CDR3 DNA sequence: TGTGCCAGCAGGCTCGAGGGCTCGTACGAGCAGTACTTC. Translated: CASRLEGSYEQYF. V is TRBV6-6 and J is TRBJ2-7; D might be TRBD2 (5 bases). The length of the CDR3 is 13 residues. The ends were cut back, 6 bases at V and 4 bases at J, with 13 bases in the middle. CDR1 and CDR2 from the germline V gene are MNHNY and SVGAGI (reference sequence).

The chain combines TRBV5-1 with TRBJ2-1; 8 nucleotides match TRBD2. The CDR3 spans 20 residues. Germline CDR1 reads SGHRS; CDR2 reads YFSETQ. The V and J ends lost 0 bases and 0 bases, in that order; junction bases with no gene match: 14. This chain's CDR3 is CASSLAGQTSAGPSYNEQFF. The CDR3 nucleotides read TGCGCCAGCAGCTTGGCCGGTCAGACTAGCGCGGGGCCCTCCTACAATGAGCAGTTCTTC.

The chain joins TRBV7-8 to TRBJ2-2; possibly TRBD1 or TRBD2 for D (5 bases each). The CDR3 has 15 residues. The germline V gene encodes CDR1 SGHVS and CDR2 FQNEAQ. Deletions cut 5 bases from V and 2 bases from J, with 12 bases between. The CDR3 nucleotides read TGTGCCAGCAGCATTCCGGGGCCAAACACCGGGGAGCTGTTTTTT. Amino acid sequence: CASSIPGPNTGELFF.

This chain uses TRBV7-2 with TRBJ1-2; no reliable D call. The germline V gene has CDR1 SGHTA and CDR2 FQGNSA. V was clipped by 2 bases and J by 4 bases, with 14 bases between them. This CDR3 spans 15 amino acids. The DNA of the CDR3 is TGTGCCAGCAGCTTACGGCACCCCCCAAGCTATGGCTACACCTTC. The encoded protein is CASSLRHPPSYGYTF.

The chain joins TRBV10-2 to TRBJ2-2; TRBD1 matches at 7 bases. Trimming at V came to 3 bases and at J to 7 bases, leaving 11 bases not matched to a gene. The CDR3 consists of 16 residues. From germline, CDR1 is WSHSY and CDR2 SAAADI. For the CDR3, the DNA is TGCGCCAGCAGTGACTCTGGACTCAGGGGGAACGGGGAGCTGTTTTTT. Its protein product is CASSDSGLRGNGELFF.

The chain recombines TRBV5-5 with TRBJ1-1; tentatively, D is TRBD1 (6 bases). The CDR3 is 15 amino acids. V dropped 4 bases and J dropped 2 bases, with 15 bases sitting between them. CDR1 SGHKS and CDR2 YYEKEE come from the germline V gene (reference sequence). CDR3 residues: CASSIPPGANTEAFF. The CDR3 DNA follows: TGTGCCAGCAGCATCCCGCCGGGGGCTAACACTGAAGCTTTCTTT.

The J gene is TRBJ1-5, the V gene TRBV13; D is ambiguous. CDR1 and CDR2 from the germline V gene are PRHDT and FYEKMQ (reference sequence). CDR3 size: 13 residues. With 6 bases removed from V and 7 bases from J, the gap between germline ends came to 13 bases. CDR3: CASSYRRGQPQHF. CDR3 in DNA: TGTGCCAGCAGTTACCGACGCGGGCAGCCCCAGCATTTT. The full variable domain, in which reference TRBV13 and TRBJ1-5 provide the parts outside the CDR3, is AAGVIQSPRHLIKEKRETATLKCYPIPRHDTVYWYQQGPGQDPQFLISFYEKMQSDKGSIPDRFSAQQFSDYHSELNMSSLELGDSALYFCASSYRRGQPQHFGDGTRLSIL.

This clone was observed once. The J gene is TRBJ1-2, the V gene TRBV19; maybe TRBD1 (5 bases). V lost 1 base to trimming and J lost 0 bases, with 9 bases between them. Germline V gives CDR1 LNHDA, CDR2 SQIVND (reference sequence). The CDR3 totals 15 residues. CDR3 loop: CASSIGGEANYGYTF. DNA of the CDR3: TGTGCCAGTAGTATAGGGGGCGAGGCTAACTATGGCTACACCTTC.

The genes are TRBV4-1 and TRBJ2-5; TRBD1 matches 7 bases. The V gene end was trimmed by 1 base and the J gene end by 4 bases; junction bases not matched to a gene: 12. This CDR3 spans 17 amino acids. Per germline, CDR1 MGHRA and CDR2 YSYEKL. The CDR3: CASSQVGRGFSRETQYF. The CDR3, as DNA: TGCGCCAGCAGCCAAGTGGGCAGGGGGTTTTCTCGAGAGACCCAGTACTTC.

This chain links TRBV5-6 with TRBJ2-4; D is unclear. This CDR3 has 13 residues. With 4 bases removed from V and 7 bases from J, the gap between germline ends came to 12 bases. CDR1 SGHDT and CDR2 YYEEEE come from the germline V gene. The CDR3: CASSPWTANIQYF. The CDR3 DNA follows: TGTGCCAGCAGCCCCTGGACGGCCAACATTCAGTACTTC.

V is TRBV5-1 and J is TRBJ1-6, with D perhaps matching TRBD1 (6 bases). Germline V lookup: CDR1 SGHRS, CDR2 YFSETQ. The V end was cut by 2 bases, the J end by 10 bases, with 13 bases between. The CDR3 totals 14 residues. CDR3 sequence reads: CASSFLGGGSPLHF. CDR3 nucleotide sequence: TGCGCCAGCAGCTTTTTAGGGGGTGGCTCACCCCTCCACTTT.

The CDR3 protein is CASSEVRETGELFF. CDR3 DNA: TGTGCCAGCAGTGAAGTTCGCGAGACCGGGGAGCTGTTTTTT. The rearrangement links TRBV25-1 to TRBJ2-2; D uncertain. The CDR3 extends over 14 amino acids. V shed 2 bases and J shed 5 bases, with 9 bases lying between them. Germline V lookup: CDR1 MGHDK, CDR2 SYGVNS.

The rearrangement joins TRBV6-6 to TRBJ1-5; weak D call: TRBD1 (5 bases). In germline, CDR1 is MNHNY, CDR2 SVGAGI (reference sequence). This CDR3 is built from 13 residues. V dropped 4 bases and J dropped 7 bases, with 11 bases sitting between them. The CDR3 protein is CASSFPGTQPQHF. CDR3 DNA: TGTGCCAGCAGTTTCCCTGGGACCCAGCCCCAGCATTTT.

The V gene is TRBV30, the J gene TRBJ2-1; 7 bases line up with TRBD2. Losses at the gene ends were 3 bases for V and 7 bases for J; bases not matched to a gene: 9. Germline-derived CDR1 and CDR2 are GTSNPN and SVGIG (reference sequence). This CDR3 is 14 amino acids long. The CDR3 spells CAWRGRGGINEQFF. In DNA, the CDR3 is TGTGCCTGGAGGGGGAGGGGCGGAATTAATGAGCAGTTCTTC.

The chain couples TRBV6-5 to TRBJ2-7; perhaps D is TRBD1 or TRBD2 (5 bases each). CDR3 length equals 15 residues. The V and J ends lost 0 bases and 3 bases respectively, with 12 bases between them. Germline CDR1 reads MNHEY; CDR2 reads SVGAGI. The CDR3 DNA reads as TGTGCCAGCAGTTACTCAAAGACAGACTACTACGAGCAGTACTTC. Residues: CASSYSKTDYYEQYF.

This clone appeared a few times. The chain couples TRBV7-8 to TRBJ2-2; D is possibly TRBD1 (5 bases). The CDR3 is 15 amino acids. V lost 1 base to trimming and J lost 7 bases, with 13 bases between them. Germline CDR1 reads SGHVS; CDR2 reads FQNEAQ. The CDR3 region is CASSLVVGVVGELFF. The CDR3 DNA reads TGTGCCAGCAGCTTAGTGGTAGGGGTGGTCGGGGAGCTGTTTTTT.

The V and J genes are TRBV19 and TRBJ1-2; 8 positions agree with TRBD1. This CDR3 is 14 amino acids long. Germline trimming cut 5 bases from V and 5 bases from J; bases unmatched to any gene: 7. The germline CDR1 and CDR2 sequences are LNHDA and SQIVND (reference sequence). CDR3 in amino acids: CASSLLTGDYGYTF. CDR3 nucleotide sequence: TGTGCCAGTAGTCTCCTGACAGGGGATTATGGCTACACCTTC. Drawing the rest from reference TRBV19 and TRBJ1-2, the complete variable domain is DGGITQSPKYLFRKEGQNVTLSCEQNLNHDAMYWYRQDPGQGLRLIYYSQIVNDFQKGDIAEGYSVSREKKESFPLTVTSAQKNPTAFYLCASSLLTGDYGYTFGSGTRLTVV.

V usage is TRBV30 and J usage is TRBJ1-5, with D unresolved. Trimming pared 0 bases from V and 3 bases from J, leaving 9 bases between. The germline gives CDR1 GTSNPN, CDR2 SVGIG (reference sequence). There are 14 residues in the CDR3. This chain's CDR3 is CAWSVKGYNQPQHF. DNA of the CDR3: TGTGCCTGGAGTGTTAAAGGTTACAATCAGCCCCAGCATTTT. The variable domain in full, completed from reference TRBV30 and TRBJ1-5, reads SQTIHQWPATLVQPVGSPLSLECTVEGTSNPNLYWYRQAAGRGLQLLFYSVGIGQISSEVPQNLSASRPQDRQFILSSKKLLLSDSGFYLCAWSVKGYNQPQHFGDGTRLSIL.

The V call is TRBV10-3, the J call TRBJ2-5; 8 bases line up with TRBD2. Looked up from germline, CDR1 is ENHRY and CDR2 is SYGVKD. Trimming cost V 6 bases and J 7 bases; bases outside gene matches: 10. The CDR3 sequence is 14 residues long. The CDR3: CAISRGGEEWTQYF. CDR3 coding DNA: TGTGCCATCAGCCGGGGGGGGGAAGAATGGACCCAGTACTTC.

The CDR3 coding sequence is TGCGCCAGCAGTGAGCAGCGGGGCAGCTCCTACAATGAGCAGTTCTTC. Translation gives CASSEQRGSSYNEQFF. The rearrangement joins TRBV10-1 to TRBJ2-1; 7 bases agree with TRBD2. This CDR3 region has 16 residues. Trimming removed 2 bases from V and 0 bases from J; junction bases left unmatched: 4. CDR1 and CDR2 from the germline V gene are WNHNN and SYGVQD (reference sequence).

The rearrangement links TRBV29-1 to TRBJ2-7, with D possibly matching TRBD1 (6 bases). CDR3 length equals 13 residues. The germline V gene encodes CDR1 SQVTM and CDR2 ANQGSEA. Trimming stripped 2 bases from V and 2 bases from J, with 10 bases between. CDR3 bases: TGCAGCGTTGAAAAACAGGGCCCCTACGAGCAGTACTTC. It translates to CSVEKQGPYEQYF.